A selection of T cell receptor beta chains follows, all from one sample in a study of OX40 agonist ivuxolimab in advanced cancers. Sequencing used immunoSEQ multiplex PCR; TCRdb keeps in-frame clones, though not all of them. Of fewer than 75,000 clones listed, approximately 80% are singletons. Sequences were derived from CD4+ or CD8+ T cells sorted from blood, sampled in a trial of the OX40 agonist ivuxolimab. The source of these receptors is an adult with an advanced solid tumor such as melanoma, head and neck, liver or kidney cancer. Both conserved end residues are part of each CDR3. D genes are given only for firm matches. Size values are once, few and many counts, or a class for expanded clones, and some rows have none.

TRBV18,.,TRBJ2-2,.,CASSPEGNTGELFF,TGTGCCAGCTCACCAGAGGGAAACACCGGGGAGCTGTTTTTT
TRBV4-1,once,TRBJ2-7,.,CASSQEGRTSYEQYF,TGCGCCAGCAGCCAAGAGGGGCGGACCTCCTACGAGCAGTACTTC
TRBV19,.,TRBJ2-7,.,CASSIRLDSYEQYF,TGTGCCAGTAGTATTAGGCTGGACTCCTACGAGCAGTACTTC
TRBV11-2,.,TRBJ1-5,.,CASSLEPGLRQPQHF,TGTGCCAGCAGCTTAGAGCCGGGATTGAGGCAGCCCCAGCATTTT
TRBV7-2,.,TRBJ1-4,.,CASSLVSATNEKLFF,TGTGCCAGCAGCTTAGTTTCAGCAACTAATGAAAAACTGTTTTTT
TRBV28,.,TRBJ1-5,.,CASTLGAGDTYSNQPQHF,TGTGCCAGCACCCTAGGGGCAGGGGACACATATAGCAATCAGCCCCAGCATTTT
TRBV25-1,once,TRBJ1-4,TRBD1,CASRQGDEKLFF,TGTGCCAGCAGACAGGGGGACGAAAAACTGTTTTTT
TRBV2,.,TRBJ2-5,TRBD1,CASGDRQETQYF,TGTGCCAGCGGGGACAGGCAAGAGACCCAGTACTTC
TRBV2,.,TRBJ2-7,.,CASMEGWPSSYEQYF,TGTGCCAGCATGGAGGGGTGGCCATCCTCCTACGAGCAGTACTTC
TRBV28,.,TRBJ2-1,TRBD2,CASSSLTSGRNEQFF,TGTGCCAGCAGTTCTCTGACTAGCGGGAGGAATGAGCAGTTCTTC
TRBV19,few,TRBJ2-3,.,CASSVDRTGGGTQYF,TGTGCCAGTAGTGTGGACAGGACGGGAGGCGGTACGCAGTATTTT
TRBV7-2,.,TRBJ1-2,.,CASSPPDRSYTF,TGTGCCAGCAGCCCACCCGACAGGTCTTACACCTTC
TRBV7-8,few,TRBJ2-3,.,CASSARQTDTQYF,TGTGCCAGCAGCGCAAGACAGACAGATACGCAGTATTTT
TRBV7-8,.,TRBJ1-5,TRBD1,CASSPGTGGNQPQHF,TGTGCCAGCAGCCCCGGGACAGGGGGCAATCAGCCCCAGCATTTT
TRBV28,once,TRBJ1-5,TRBD1,CATWDRNQPQHF,TGTGCCACCTGGGACAGGAACCAGCCCCAGCATTTT
TRBV7-8,.,TRBJ1-4,.,CASSLSPGTLDEKLFF,TGTGCCAGCAGCTTAAGTCCCGGGACATTAGATGAAAAACTGTTTTTT
TRBV2,once,TRBJ1-1,TRBD1,CASRGDRDTQRAFF,TGTGCCAGCAGGGGAGACAGGGATACTCAGAGAGCTTTCTTT
TRBV28,.,TRBJ2-5,.,CASSWPDSLQETQYF,TGTGCCAGCAGTTGGCCGGACAGCCTCCAAGAGACCCAGTACTTC
TRBV5-1,once,TRBJ1-2,.,CASSLGGRTNYGYTF,TGCGCCAGCAGCTTGGGAGGACGGACTAACTATGGCTACACCTTC
TRBV5-6,.,TRBJ1-3,TRBD1,CASSLAQGENTIYF,TGTGCCAGCAGCTTGGCACAGGGGGAAAACACCATATATTTT